The present T cell receptor (beta chain) was sequenced within a study of T cells in narcolepsy. The wider study: Patients with NT1 or NT2 and healthy control donors were enrolled. Whole-study findings and limits: Healthy controls reportedly lacked the autoreactive clonotypes serially found in patients' blood. In some patient and control memory CD4+ samples, autoreactive clones were absent.

Germline V lookup: CDR1 SGHTA, CDR2 FQGNSA. Trimming cost V 1 base and J 5 bases, with 11 bases left between them. The CDR3 totals 15 residues. With regard to this clone: Antigen specificity is unknown.

The table came from immunoSEQ multiplex PCR; TCRdb's copy has only in-frame clones and leaves some out. This table holds 30,000 to 35,000 clones, 80% found once. The rearrangement uses TRBV7-2 and TRBJ1-4; D is uncertain. Sequencing was performed on memory (CD45RA-) CD4+ T cells from blood. The receptor's source is a human donor in good health. The CDR3 here is CASSLEGLGNEKLFF. The CDR3, as DNA: TGTGCCAGCAGCTTAGAGGGCCTAGGGAATGAAAAACTGTTTTTT. Supplemented by reference TRBV7-2 and TRBJ1-4, the full variable domain reads GAGVSQSPSNKVTEKGKDVELRCDPISGHTALYWYRQSLGQGLEFLIYFQGNSAPDKSGLPSDRFSAERTGGSVSTLTIQRTQQEDSAVYLCASSLEGLGNEKLFFGSGTQLSVL.